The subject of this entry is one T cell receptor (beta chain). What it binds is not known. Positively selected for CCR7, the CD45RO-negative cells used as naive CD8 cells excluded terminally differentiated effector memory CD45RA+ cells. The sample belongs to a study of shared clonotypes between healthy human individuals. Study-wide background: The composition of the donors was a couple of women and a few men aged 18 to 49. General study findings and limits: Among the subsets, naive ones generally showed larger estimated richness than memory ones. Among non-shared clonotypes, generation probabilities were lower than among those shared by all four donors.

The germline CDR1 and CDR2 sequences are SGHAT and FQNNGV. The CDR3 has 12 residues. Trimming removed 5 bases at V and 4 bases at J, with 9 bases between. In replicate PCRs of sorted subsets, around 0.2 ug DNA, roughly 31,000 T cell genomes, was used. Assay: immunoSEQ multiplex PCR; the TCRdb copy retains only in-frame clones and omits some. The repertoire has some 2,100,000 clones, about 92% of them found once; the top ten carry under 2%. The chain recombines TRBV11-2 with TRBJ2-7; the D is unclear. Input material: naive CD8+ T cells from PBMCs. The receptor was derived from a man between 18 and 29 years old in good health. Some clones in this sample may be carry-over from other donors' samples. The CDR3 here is CASSPPKYEQYF. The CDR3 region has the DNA TGTGCCAGCAGCCCCCCTAAGTACGAGCAGTACTTC.